The 16 T cell receptor beta chains below come from one sample, sequenced in a study of control samples from healthy donors and cancer patients (dated by TCRdb to the early 2020s). Library preparation used the immunoSEQ multiplex PCR assay. The table was pulled from immuneACCESS by TCRdb, which kept in-frame rearrangements only. Such tables lose some clones; where checked, under half of the loss comes from unresolved V genes, and the rest has no known cause. This sample holds 120,000 or so clones; approximately 87% were observed only once. Together, the top ten hold 2.9% of the sample. The sample comprised blood. These receptor sequences come from a man in his 60s in good health.

The chain employs TRBV30 and TRBJ1-1; 7 nucleotides match TRBD1. The CDR3 extends over 15 amino acids. Germline V gene lookup returns CDR1 GTSNPN and CDR2 SVGIG (reference sequence). V gave up 1 base and J gave up 6 bases; unmatched junction bases: 11. The CDR3 DNA reads as TGTGCCTGGAGTGGTACAGGGGTACGCATCGCTGAAGCTTTCTTT. Its translation is CAWSGTGVRIAEAFF.

In its sample, this clone was seen once. The chain uses TRBV3-1 (or the pseudogene TRBV3-2) and TRBJ1-2; 8 bases map to TRBD1. Looked up from germline, CDR1 is LGHDT and CDR2 is YNNKEL (reference sequence). The CDR3 loop spans 13 amino acids. Trimming at V came to 4 bases and at J to 7 bases, leaving 5 bases not matched to a gene. CDR3 loop: CASSPYRGGGYTF. Here the CDR3 DNA reads TGTGCCAGCAGCCCTTACAGGGGGGGTGGCTACACCTTC.

This chain uses TRBV11-2 with TRBJ2-3; D is perhaps TRBD2 (6 bases). The germline gives CDR1 SGHAT, CDR2 FQNNGV. Deletions cut 5 bases from V and 0 bases from J, with 12 bases between. CDR3 size: 15 residues. CDR3 protein: CASSPGTLSTDTQYF. CDR3 DNA: TGTGCCAGCAGCCCGGGGACTCTCAGCACAGATACGCAGTATTTT. The variable domain in full, with the rest retrieved from reference TRBV11-2 and TRBJ2-3, is EAGVAQSPRYKIIEKRQSVAFWCNPISGHATLYWYQQILGQGPKLLIQFQNNGVVDDSQLPKDRFSAERLKGVDSTLKIQPAKLEDSAVYLCASSPGTLSTDTQYFGPGTRLTVL.

V is TRBV28 and J is TRBJ2-6, with D maybe TRBD2 (6 bases). V dropped 7 bases and J dropped 0 bases, with 22 bases sitting between them. The germline CDR1 and CDR2 sequences are MDHEN and SYDVKM. The CDR3 contains 19 residues. The CDR3 region is CASTLGLEGTYSGANVLTF. CDR3 DNA sequence: TGTGCCAGCACCCTCGGCTTGGAGGGGACTTACTCTGGGGCCAACGTCCTGACTTTC.

J is TRBJ1-3 and V is TRBV7-2; D unclear. From germline, CDR1 is SGHTA and CDR2 FQGNSA. V lost 1 base to trimming and J lost 0 bases, with 4 bases between them. There are 14 residues in the CDR3. CDR3 residues: CASSLGFSGNTIYF. The CDR3 nucleotides read TGTGCCAGCAGCTTAGGATTCTCTGGAAACACCATATATTTT. Using reference TRBV7-2 and TRBJ1-3 for the parts outside the CDR3, the full variable domain is GAGVSQSPSNKVTEKGKDVELRCDPISGHTALYWYRQSLGQGLEFLIYFQGNSAPDKSGLPSDRFSAERTGGSVSTLTIQRTQQEDSAVYLCASSLGFSGNTIYFGEGSWLTVV.

This clone occurred once. The gene calls are TRBV5-1 and TRBJ1-2, with no clear D. Trimming took 0 bases from V and 7 from J, leaving 13 bases between them. The germline V gene has CDR1 SGHRS and CDR2 YFSETQ. CDR3 length: 14 amino acids. CDR3 loop: CASSLGDKGSGYTF. CDR3 sequence (DNA): TGCGCCAGCAGCTTGGGGGATAAAGGGTCTGGCTACACCTTC.

The J gene is TRBJ2-1, the V gene TRBV12-2; TRBD2, the D gene given by the table, was not confirmed from the DNA. TRBV12-2 is given as a pseudogene. The CDR3 totals 13 residues. CDR3 protein: CASRLAGGKEQFF. The CDR3 coding sequence is TGTGCAAGTCGCTTAGCGGGGGGAAAGGAGCAGTTCTTC.

This clone appeared a single time. The rearrangement joins TRBV7-2 to TRBJ1-6; D unresolved. The germline V gene encodes CDR1 SGHTA and CDR2 FQGNSA. V lost 1 base and J lost 7, with 5 bases in between. CDR3 length: 13 residues. CDR3 bases: TGTGCCAGCAGCTTAGTTATGAATTCACCCCTCCACTTT. Residues: CASSLVMNSPLHF.

The rearrangement links TRBV19 to TRBJ1-1; D possibly corresponds to TRBD1 (6 bases). This CDR3 has 12 amino acids. CDR1 is LNHDA, CDR2 SQIVND, per germline (reference sequence). V lost 3 bases and J 9 bases, leaving 11 bases between the germline ends. CDR3 bases: TGTGCCAGTAGTATCGGGGGGCAAAAAGCTTTCTTT. This translates into CASSIGGQKAFF.

This clone was counted only a few times. The rearrangement joins TRBV27 to TRBJ1-2; 9 nucleotides match TRBD1. The CDR3 consists of 15 residues. V lost 6 bases to trimming and J lost 8 bases; unmatched junction nucleotides: 13. Germline CDR1 is MNHEY and CDR2 is SMNVEV (reference sequence). The CDR3 loop reads CASSFLPSTGGGYTF. DNA of the CDR3: TGTGCCAGCAGCTTCCTTCCTTCGACAGGGGGGGGCTACACCTTC.

V usage is TRBV5-1 and J usage is TRBJ2-3; 7 bases match TRBD1. V lost 7 bases to trimming and J lost 0 bases; unmatched junction nucleotides: 5. The germline CDR1 and CDR2 sequences are SGHRS and YFSETQ. The CDR3 spans 14 residues. CDR3 bases: TGCGCCAGCCTACAGGGGACCAGCACAGATACGCAGTATTTT. It translates to CASLQGTSTDTQYF.

The chain recombines TRBV4-3 with TRBJ1-1; D ambiguous. CDR3 length: 13 residues. V was clipped by 6 bases and J by 6 bases, with 14 bases between them. CDR1 and CDR2 from the germline V gene are LGHNA and YSLEER. The DNA for the CDR3 is TGCGCCAGCAGTGGGCTCGGGTGGGCTGAAGCTTTCTTT. Its translation: CASSGLGWAEAFF.

This chain joins TRBV21-1 and TRBJ1-5; TRBD1 was called by the table and not checked on the DNA. TRBV21-1 is a pseudogene segment. The CDR3 loop spans 19 amino acids. CDR3 nucleotide sequence: TGTGCCAGCAGCAAAGCGTGGGGATTCCGGGACAGGGGCAATCAGCCCCAGCATTTT. This encodes CASSKAWGFRDRGNQPQHF.

The V gene is TRBV2, the J gene TRBJ2-6; D is unresolved. Germline V gives CDR1 SNHLY, CDR2 FYNNEI. The CDR3 is 16 amino acids. V was cut by 8 bases and J by 1 base, with 15 bases left in between. The CDR3 here is CASSPQPLSGANVLTF. CDR3 in DNA: TGTGCCAGCTCCCCTCAACCCCTTTCTGGGGCCAACGTCCTGACTTTC.

The chain joins TRBV5-1 to TRBJ2-2, with D possibly being TRBD2 (5 bases). The germline gives CDR1 SGHRS, CDR2 YFSETQ. Deletions cut 2 bases from V and 2 bases from J, with 10 bases between. This CDR3 is built from 15 residues. In DNA, the CDR3 is TGCGCCAGCAGCTTCCTCGGGATCAACACCGGGGAGCTGTTTTTT. Its translation is CASSFLGINTGELFF.

The CDR3: CASSPVNSPDTQYF. For the CDR3, the DNA is TGTGCCAGCTCACCAGTAAACAGCCCCGATACGCAGTATTTT. This chain links TRBV18 with TRBJ2-3; D is unclear. Germline V gives CDR1 KGHSH, CDR2 LQKENI. The CDR3 loop spans 14 amino acids. Trimming pared 2 bases from V and 6 bases from J, leaving 12 bases between.